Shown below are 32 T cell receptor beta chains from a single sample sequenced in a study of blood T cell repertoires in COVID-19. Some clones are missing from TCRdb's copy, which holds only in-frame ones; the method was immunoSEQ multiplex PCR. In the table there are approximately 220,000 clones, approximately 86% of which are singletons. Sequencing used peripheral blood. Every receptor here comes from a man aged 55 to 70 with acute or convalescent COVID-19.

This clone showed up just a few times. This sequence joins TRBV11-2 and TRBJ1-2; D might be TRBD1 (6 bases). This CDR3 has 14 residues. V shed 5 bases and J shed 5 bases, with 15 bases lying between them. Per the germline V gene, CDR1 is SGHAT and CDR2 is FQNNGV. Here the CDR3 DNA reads TGTGCCAGCAGCCACGGAAGGGACATATATGGCTACACCTTC. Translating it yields CASSHGRDIYGYTF.

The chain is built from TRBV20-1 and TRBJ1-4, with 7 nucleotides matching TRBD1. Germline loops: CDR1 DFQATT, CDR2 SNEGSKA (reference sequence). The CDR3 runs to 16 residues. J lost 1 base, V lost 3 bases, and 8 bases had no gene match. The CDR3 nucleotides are TGCAGTGCTAGTTGGGACAGAGGAGGAACTAATGAAAAACTGTTTTTT. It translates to CSASWDRGGTNEKLFF.

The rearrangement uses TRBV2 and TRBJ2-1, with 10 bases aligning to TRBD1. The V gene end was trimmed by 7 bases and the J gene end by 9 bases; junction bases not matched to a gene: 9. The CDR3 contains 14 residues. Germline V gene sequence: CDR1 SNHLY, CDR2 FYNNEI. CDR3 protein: CASTLGQGMSEQFF. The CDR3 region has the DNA TGTGCCAGCACGCTGGGACAGGGGATGAGTGAGCAGTTCTTC.

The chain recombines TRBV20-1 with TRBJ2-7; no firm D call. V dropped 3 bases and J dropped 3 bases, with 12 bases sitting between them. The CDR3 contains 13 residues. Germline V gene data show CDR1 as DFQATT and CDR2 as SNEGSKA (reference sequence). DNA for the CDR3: TGCAGTGCTAGTGCCACTCCGCTCTACGAGCAGTACTTC. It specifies CSASATPLYEQYF.

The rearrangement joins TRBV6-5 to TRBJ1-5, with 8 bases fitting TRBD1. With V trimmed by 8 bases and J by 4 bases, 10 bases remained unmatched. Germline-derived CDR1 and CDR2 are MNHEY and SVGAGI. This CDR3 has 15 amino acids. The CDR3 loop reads CASGPFRTGNQPQHF. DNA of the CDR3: TGTGCCAGCGGCCCCTTTAGGACAGGGAATCAGCCCCAGCATTTT.

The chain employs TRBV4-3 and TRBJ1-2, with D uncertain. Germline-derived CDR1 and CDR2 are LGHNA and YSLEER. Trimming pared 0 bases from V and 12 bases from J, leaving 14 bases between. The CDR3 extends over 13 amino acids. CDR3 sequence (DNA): TGCGCCAGCAGCCAAGATTACGGGGAAATGCACACCTTC. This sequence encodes CASSQDYGEMHTF.

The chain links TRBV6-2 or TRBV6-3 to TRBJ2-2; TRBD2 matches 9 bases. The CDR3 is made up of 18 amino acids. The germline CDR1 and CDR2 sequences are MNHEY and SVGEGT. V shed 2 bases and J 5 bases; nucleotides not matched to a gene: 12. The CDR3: CASSYPNGLASRTGELFF. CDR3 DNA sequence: TGTGCCAGCAGTTACCCCAACGGACTAGCGAGTAGAACCGGGGAGCTGTTTTTT.

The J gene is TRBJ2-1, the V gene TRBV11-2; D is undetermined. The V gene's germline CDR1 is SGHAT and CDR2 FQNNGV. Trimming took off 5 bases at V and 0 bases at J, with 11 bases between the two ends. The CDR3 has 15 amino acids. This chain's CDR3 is CASSQTRSSYNEQFF. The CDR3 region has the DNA TGTGCCAGCAGCCAAACCCGGAGCTCCTACAATGAGCAGTTCTTC.

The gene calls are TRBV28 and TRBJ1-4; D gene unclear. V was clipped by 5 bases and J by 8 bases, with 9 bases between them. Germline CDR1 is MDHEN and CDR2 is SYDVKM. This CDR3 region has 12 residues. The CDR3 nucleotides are TGTGCCAGCAGTCCTATTTTGGAAAAACTGTTTTTT. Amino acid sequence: CASSPILEKLFF.

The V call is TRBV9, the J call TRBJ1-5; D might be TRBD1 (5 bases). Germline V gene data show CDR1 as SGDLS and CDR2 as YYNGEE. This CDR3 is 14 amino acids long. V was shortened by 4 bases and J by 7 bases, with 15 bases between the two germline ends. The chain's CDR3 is CASSFSGSGQPQHF. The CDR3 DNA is TGTGCCAGCAGCTTTTCAGGGTCTGGGCAGCCCCAGCATTTT.

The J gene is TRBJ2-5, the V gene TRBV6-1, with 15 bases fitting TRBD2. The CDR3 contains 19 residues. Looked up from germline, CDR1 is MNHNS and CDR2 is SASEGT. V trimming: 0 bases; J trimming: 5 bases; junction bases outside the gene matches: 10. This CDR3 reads CASSEAGLAGGIVSETQYF. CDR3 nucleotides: TGTGCCAGCAGTGAAGCGGGACTAGCGGGGGGTATTGTTTCCGAGACCCAGTACTTC.

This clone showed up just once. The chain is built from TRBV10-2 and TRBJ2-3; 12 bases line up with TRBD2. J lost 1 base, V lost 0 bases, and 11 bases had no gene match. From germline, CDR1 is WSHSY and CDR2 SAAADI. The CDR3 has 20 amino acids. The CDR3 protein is CASSESGASGGARRTDTQYF. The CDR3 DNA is TGCGCCAGCAGTGAGTCGGGGGCTAGCGGGGGGGCGAGGCGCACAGATACGCAGTATTTT.

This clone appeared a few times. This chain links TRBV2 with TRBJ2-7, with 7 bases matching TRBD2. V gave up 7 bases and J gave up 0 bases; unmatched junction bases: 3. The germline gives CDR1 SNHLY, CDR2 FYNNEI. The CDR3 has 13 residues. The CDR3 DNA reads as TGTGCCAGCAACAGCGGGGTCTCCTACGAGCAGTACTTC. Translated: CASNSGVSYEQYF.

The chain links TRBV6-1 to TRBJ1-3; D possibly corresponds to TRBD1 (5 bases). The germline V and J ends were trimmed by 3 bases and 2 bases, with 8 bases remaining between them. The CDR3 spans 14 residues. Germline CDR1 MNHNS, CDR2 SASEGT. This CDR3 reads CASSDGGAGNTIYF. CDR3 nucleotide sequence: TGTGCCAGCAGTGATGGAGGGGCTGGAAACACCATATATTTT.

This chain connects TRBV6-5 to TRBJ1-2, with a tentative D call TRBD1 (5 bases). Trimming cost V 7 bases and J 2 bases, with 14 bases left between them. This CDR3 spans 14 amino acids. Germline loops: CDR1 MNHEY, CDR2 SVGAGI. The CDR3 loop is CASTVRGLNYGYTF. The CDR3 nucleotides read TGTGCCAGCACGGTCCGGGGACTGAACTATGGCTACACCTTC.

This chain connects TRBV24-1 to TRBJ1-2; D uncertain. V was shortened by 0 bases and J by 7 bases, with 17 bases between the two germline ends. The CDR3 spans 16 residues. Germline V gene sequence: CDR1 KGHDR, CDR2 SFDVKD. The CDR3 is CATSDLHGLSPVGYTF. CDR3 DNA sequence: TGTGCCACCAGTGATTTGCACGGTCTCTCCCCCGTTGGCTACACCTTC.

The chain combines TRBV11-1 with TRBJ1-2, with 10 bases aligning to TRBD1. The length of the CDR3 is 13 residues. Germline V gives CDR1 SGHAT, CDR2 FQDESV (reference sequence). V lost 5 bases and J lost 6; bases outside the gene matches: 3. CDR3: CASSQGQGNGYTF. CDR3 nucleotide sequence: TGTGCCAGCAGCCAGGGACAGGGGAATGGCTACACCTTC.

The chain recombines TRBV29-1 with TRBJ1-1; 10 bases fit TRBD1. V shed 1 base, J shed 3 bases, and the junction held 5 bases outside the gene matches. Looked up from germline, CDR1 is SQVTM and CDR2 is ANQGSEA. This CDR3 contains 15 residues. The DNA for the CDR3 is TGCAGCGTTGAAGGGGGACAGGGGCGGCACACTGAAGCTTTCTTT. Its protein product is CSVEGGQGRHTEAFF.

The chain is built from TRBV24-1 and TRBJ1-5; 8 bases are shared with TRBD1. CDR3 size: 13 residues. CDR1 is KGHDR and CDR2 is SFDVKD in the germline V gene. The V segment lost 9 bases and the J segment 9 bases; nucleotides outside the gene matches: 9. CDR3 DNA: TGTGCCACCTCAGGGGGCAGGTGGTGGCCCCAGCATTTT. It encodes CATSGGRWWPQHF.

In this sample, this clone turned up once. The CDR3 loop reads CASSLGEGKYEQYF. The CDR3 DNA follows: TGTGCCAGCAGCTTGGGGGAGGGAAAATACGAGCAGTACTTC. The chain joins TRBV5-4 to TRBJ2-7; 7 bases align to TRBD2. The V gene's germline CDR1 is SGHNT and CDR2 YYREEE (reference sequence). With 0 bases clipped from V and 4 bases from J, the junction kept 4 bases outside the gene matches. The CDR3 has 14 amino acids.

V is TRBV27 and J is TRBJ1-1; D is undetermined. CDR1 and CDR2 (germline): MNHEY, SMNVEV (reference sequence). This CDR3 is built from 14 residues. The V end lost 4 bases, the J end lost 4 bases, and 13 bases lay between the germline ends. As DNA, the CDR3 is TGTGCCAGCAGTTGGTCGGGGTCGGGCACTGAAGCTTTCTTT. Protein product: CASSWSGSGTEAFF.

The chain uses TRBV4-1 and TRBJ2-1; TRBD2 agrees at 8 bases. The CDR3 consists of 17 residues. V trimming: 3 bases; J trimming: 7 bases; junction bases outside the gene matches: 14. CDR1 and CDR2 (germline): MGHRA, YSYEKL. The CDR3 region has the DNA TGCGCCAGCAGCCAGGATGGAGGAGGACTAGCCCGGAATGAGCAGTTCTTC. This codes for CASSQDGGGLARNEQFF.

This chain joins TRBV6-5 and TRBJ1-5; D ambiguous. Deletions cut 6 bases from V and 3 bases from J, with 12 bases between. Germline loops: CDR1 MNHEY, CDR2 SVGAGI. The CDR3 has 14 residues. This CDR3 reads CASSLGGPNQPQHF. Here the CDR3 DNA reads TGTGCCAGCAGCCTAGGCGGCCCCAATCAGCCCCAGCATTTT.

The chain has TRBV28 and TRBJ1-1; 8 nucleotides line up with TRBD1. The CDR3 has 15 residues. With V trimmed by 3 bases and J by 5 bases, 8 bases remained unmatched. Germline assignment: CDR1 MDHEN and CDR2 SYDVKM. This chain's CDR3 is CASSFSDRARTEAFF. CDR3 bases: TGTGCCAGCAGTTTCTCGGACAGGGCTAGGACTGAAGCTTTCTTT.

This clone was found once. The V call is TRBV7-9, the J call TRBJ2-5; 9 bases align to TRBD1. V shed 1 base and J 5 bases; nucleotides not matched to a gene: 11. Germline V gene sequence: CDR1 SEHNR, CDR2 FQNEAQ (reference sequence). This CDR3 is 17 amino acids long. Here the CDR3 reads CASSLVTGQGISETQYF. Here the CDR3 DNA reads TGTGCCAGCAGCTTAGTTACGGGACAGGGTATTTCGGAGACCCAGTACTTC.

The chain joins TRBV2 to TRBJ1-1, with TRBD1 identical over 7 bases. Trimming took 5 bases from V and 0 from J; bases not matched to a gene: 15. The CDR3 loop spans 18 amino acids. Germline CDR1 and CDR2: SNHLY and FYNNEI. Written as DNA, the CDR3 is TGTGCCAGCAGTCGAACTCTTTTTACAGGGGCCCTGAACACTGAAGCTTTCTTT. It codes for CASSRTLFTGALNTEAFF.

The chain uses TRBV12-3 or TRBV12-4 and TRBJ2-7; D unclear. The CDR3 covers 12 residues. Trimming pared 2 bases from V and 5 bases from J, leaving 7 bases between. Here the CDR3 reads CASSLPPDEQYF. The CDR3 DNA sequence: TGTGCCAGCAGTTTACCCCCAGACGAGCAGTACTTC.

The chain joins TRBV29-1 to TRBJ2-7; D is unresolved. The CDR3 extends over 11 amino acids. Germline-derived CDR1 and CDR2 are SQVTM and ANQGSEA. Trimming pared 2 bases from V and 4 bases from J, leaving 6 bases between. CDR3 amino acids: CSVEQEYEQYF. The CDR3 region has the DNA TGCAGCGTTGAACAGGAATACGAGCAGTACTTC.

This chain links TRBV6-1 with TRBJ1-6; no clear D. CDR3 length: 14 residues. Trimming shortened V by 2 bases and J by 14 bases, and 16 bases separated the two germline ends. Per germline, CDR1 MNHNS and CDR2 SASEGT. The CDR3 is CASSEITAGPALHF. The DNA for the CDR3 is TGTGCCAGCAGTGAAATAACAGCGGGTCCGGCCCTCCACTTT.

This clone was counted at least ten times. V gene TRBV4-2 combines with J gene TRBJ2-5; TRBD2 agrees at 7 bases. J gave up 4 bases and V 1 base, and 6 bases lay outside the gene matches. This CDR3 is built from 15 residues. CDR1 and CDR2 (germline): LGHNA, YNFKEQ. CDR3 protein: CASSQAAGVGETQYF. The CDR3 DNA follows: TGTGCCAGCAGCCAAGCCGCGGGAGTGGGAGAGACCCAGTACTTC.

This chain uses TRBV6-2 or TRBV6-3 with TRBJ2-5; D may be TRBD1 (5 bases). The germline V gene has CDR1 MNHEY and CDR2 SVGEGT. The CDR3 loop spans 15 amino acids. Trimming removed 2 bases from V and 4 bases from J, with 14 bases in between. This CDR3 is CASSYGASVGETQYF. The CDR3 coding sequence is TGTGCCAGCAGTTACGGGGCTAGTGTGGGAGAGACCCAGTACTTC.

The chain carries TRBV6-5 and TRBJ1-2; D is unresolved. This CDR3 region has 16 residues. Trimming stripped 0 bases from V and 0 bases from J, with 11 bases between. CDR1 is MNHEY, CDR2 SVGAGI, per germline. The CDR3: CASSYSRVQTNYGYTF. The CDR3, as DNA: TGTGCCAGCAGTTACTCGAGAGTACAGACTAACTATGGCTACACCTTC.